Sequencing of this T cell receptor (beta chain) was carried out in a study of T cells after yellow fever vaccination. Whole-study results and caveats: Once the booster was given, most primary-vaccination clones reappeared, at about 96% for CD4 and roughly 90% for CD8.

Germline values: CDR1 DFQATT, CDR2 SNEGSKA (reference sequence). This CDR3 comprises 16 residues. Worth noting for this clonotype: Its cognate antigen is unknown. An end of the junction does not agree with germline; a read error may underlie this.

TCRdb used MiXCR to reprocess the 5' RACE reads, holding one entry per CDR3 protein. The sample includes some 670,000 distinct CDR3 sequences, 10% to 15% seen only once; the top ten take about 15%. This clonotype was obtained from a man younger than 45 who received the YFV17D yellow fever vaccine. The starting material was PBMCs, obtained on the day of the yellow fever booster vaccination. This rearrangement joins TRBV20-1 to TRBJ2-3; 7 bases line up with TRBD2. CDR3 nucleotide sequence: TGCCGTGCCCGTCCTAGCGGCCTAGGGGGCACAGATACGCAGTATTTT. It is translated as CRARPSGLGGTDTQYF.